The clone carrying this TCR beta chain was recorded a few times. Original processing notes: For nucleated cells, counts were estimated from reference gene primer amplification. Sequencing was performed with immunoSEQ multiplex PCR; in TCRdb, only in-frame clones are kept and a portion is missing. V and J calls and clone size follow that table, whereas D and trimming were derived from the DNA. The data show 270,000 or so clones, approximately 90% seen once. This sample stems from a study of blood T cell repertoires in COVID-19. As for the study in general: PBMCs, B-cell-depleted T cells, or T cells were the source of the cDNA or gDNA that made up the material.

Donors were grouped by their self-reported clinical history. The CDR3 runs to 14 residues. V was trimmed by 5 bases and J by 0 bases, leaving 11 bases between them. Germline V CDR1 and CDR2: PRHDT, FYEKMQ (reference sequence). This chain links TRBV13 with TRBJ2-7; a possible D gene is TRBD2 (5 bases). This receptor was identified in a woman aged 40 to 50 with acute COVID-19. Sequences were obtained from PBMCs or T cells enriched from blood (not recorded which). This CDR3 is CASSAREVSYEQYF. As DNA, the CDR3 is TGTGCCAGCAGCGCGAGGGAAGTCTCCTACGAGCAGTACTTC.